This TCR beta chain was documented in a study of T cells in Graves' hyperthyroidism and ophthalmopathy. Lactation, pregnancy, other autoimmune disease or uncontrolled infection led to exclusion of patients. Ahead of any ophthalmopathy symptoms, the blood sample was obtained at the first diagnosis of hyperthyroidism. Concerning this clonotype itself: Antigen unknown.

RNA transcripts were the template for amplifying TCR beta CDR3 regions. TCR CDR3 underwent first-round RT-PCR with the HTBI primer set. Each CDR3 protein gets one entry after TCRdb re-called the multiplex PCR reads with MiXCR. Among nearly 600,000 distinct CDR3 sequences, about 15% were seen once, and the ten largest hold 5.8%. This CDR3 has 15 residues. The V segment lost 2 bases and the J segment 0 bases; nucleotides outside the gene matches: 4. Looked up from germline, CDR1 is SGDLS and CDR2 is YYNGEE. Study-level findings and limits: Stable hyperthyroidism was told apart from ophthalmopathy by a model built on 13 V-J features. Expanded thyroid clonotypes (above 0.001) were mostly also found in blood.

The TCR sequence derives from a woman aged 25 to 39 with Graves' hyperthyroidism that later progressed to Graves' ophthalmopathy. The source material was blood. This chain connects TRBV9 to TRBJ2-7; 8 bases line up with TRBD1. CDR3 in DNA: TGTGCCAGCAGCGTTGGGACAGGCAACTCCTACGAGCAGTACTTC. Translation: CASSVGTGNSYEQYF.